This entry features one T cell receptor (beta chain) sequence. No antigen is known for it. Sequencing was performed with immunoSEQ multiplex PCR; in TCRdb, only in-frame clones are kept and a portion is missing. The profile shows some 48,000 clones, more than 75% of them singletons. The data belong to a study of PD-L1 blockade in urothelial cancer. Study background: The study recovered a median of around 150,000 T cells per blood sample.

Germline-derived CDR1 and CDR2 are MNHEY and SMNVEV (reference sequence). V lost 5 bases and J 8 bases, leaving 15 bases between the germline ends. The CDR3 runs to 13 residues. Study-level points and caveats: Larger 3-week expansion of tumor-associated blood clones was seen in durable-benefit patients.

As to time point: peripheral blood 6 weeks after treatment start. Patients in the study were battling locally advanced or metastatic urothelial carcinoma. The rearrangement joins TRBV27 to TRBJ1-2; a weak D match, TRBD1 (6 bases). The origin of this receptor is a man aged 55 to 70 with urothelial cancer. Sequences were derived from PBMCs, sampled around atezolizumab (anti-PD-L1) treatment. The CDR3 loop reads CASSRTGRGGYTF. CDR3 in DNA: TGTGCCAGCAGTCGCACAGGGAGGGGCGGCTACACCTTC.